This T cell receptor beta chain was documented in a study of shared clonotypes between healthy human individuals. Splitting the CD4+ cells yielded a CD45RA+ naive subset and a CD45RA-negative memory subset. Some clones are missing from TCRdb's copy, which holds only in-frame ones; the method was immunoSEQ multiplex PCR. The sample yields fewer than 1.6 million clones, approximately 98.5% seen once. The CDR3 sequence is 19 residues long. Germline lookup yields CDR1 SGHAT and CDR2 FQNNGV. The junction had 19 bases not matched to a gene; V was cut back by 1 base and J by 5 bases. The count of this clone is one.

The chain links TRBV11-2 to TRBJ2-7; 8 bases map to TRBD2. The source is a man aged 25-45 years in good health. The specimen sequenced was naive CD4+ T cells sorted from blood. Indicated subset: CD45RA+ positively selected. CDR3 in DNA: TGTGCCAGCAGCTTAGGGACGTTTTCGGCGGGAGGTTTTTTCCACGAGCAGTACTTC. Its protein is CASSLGTFSAGGFFHEQYF. Looking up the rest from reference TRBV11-2 and TRBJ2-7 gives the full variable domain: EAGVAQSPRYKIIEKRQSVAFWCNPISGHATLYWYQQILGQGPKLLIQFQNNGVVDDSQLPKDRFSAERLKGVDSTLKIQPAKLEDSAVYLCASSLGTFSAGGFFHEQYFGPGTRLTVT.